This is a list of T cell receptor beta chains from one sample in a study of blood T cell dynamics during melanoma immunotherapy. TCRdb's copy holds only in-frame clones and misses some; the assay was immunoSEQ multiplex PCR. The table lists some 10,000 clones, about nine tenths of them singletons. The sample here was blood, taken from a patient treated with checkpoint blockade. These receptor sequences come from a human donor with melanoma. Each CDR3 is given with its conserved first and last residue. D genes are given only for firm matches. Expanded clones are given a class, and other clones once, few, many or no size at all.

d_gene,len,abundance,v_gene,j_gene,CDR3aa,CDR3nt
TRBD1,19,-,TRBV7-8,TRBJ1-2,CASSLTGVVGQGYNYGYTF,TGTGCCAGCAGCTTAACTGGAGTTGTAGGACAGGGGTATAACTATGGCTACACCTTC
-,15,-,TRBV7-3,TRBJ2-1,CASSPTVDYYNEQFF,TGTGCCAGCAGCCCCACCGTCGACTACTACAATGAGCAGTTCTTC
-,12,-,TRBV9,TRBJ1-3,CASSDSRNTIYF,TGTGCCAGCAGCGACTCCCGTAACACCATATATTTT
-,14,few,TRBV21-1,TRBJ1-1,CASSKTQGGTEAFF,TGTGCCAGCAGCAAGACTCAGGGTGGAACTGAAGCTTTCTTT
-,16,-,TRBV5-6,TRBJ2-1,CASSPGGGSVYNEQFF,TGTGCCAGCAGTCCCGGCGGAGGGAGCGTATACAATGAGCAGTTCTTC
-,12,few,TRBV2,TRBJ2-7,CASSQDIYEQYF,TGTGCCAGCAGCCAGGACATCTACGAGCAGTACTTC
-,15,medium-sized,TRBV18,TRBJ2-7,CASSPERPPHYEQYF,TGTGCCAGCTCACCGGAGCGTCCTCCTCACTACGAGCAGTACTTC
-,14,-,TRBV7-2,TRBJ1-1,CASSLPNRLTEAFF,TGTGCCAGCAGCTTACCCAACAGGCTCACTGAAGCTTTCTTT
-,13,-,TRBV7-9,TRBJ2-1,CASSSGVGNEQFF,TGTGCCAGCAGTTCTGGTGTCGGGAATGAGCAGTTCTTC
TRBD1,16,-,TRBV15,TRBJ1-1,CATRPTGTGFSTEAFF,TGTGCCACCAGGCCGACCGGGACAGGGTTTTCCACTGAAGCTTTCTTT
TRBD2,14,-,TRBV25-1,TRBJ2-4,CASSGLAGTYIQYF,TGTGCCAGCAGCGGACTAGCGGGAACATACATTCAGTACTTC
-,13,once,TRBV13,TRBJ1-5,CASSLGPSQPQHF,TGTGCCAGCAGCTTAGGGCCAAGTCAGCCCCAGCATTTT
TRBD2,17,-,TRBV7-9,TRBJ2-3,CASSPSTSGRARDTQYF,TGTGCCAGCAGCCCTTCGACTAGCGGGAGGGCCCGAGATACGCAGTATTTT
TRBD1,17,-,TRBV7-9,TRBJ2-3,CASGLMRTGEYTDTQYF,TGTGCCAGCGGTCTCATGAGGACAGGGGAATACACAGATACGCAGTATTTT
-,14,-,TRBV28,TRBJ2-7,CASRPGILSYEQYF,TGTGCCAGCAGGCCCGGAATCCTCTCCTACGAGCAGTACTTC
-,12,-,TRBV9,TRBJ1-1,CASSVPTGPTFF,TGTGCCAGCAGCGTACCCACAGGCCCGACTTTCTTT
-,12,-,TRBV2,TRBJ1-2,CASIRASYGYTF,TGTGCCAGCATCCGGGCCAGCTATGGCTACACCTTC
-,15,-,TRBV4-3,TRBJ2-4,CASSQDLFIRNIQYF,TGCGCCAGCAGCCAAGATCTGTTTATTCGGAACATTCAGTACTTC
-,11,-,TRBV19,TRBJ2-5,CASSHGETQYF,TGTGCCAGTAGTCACGGGGAGACCCAGTACTTC